Listed below are T cell receptor beta chains from one sample, sequenced in a study of radiotherapy plus CTLA-4 blockade in lung cancer. Libraries were prepared by immunoSEQ multiplex PCR; TCRdb keeps only in-frame clonotypes and omits some of them. The sample lists some 70,000 clones; around 80% were seen once. This material consisted of peripheral blood, taken from a patient treated with radiotherapy plus ipilimumab. Every receptor here comes from a human donor with non-small cell lung cancer who had a complete response to radiotherapy plus ipilimumab. The CDR3 runs from the conserved cysteine through the conserved F or W. The D gene is left open where the match is weak. Clone size is not always given. Where it is, it says once, few, many or a class for expanded clones.

>TRBV10-3|-|TRBJ1-1|-
TGTGCCATCAGTGAGTCGAGAGGGAAAGCTTTCTTT
CAISESRGKAFF
>TRBV7-9|-|TRBJ1-1|-
TGTGCCAGCAGCTTAGGGCGAGGGGCACAGGGAACTGAAGCTTTCTTT
CASSLGRGAQGTEAFF
>TRBV27|-|TRBJ2-3|-
TGTGCCAGCAGTGCGAAGGCAGGGGTCACAGATACGCAGTATTTT
CASSAKAGVTDTQYF
>TRBV6-6|-|TRBJ2-5|TRBD1
TGTGCCAGCAGAAGACAGGGGTCGGGCGAGACCCAGTACTTC
CASRRQGSGETQYF
>TRBV5-1|few|TRBJ1-3|-
TGCGCCAGCAGCTGGGACGCGAGCTCTGGAAACACCATATATTTT
CASSWDASSGNTIYF
>TRBV5-1|-|TRBJ2-7|-
TGCGCCAGCAGCGAACAGGGCGACGAGCAGTACTTC
CASSEQGDEQYF
>TRBV30|-|TRBJ2-1|-
TGTGCCTGGAGGGACCCCTACAATGAGCAGTTCTTC
CAWRDPYNEQFF
>TRBV13|-|TRBJ2-1|-
TGTGCCAGCAGCCACCCCGAAGCGCGGGGCCAAAACAATGAGCAGTTCTTC
CASSHPEARGQNNEQFF
>TRBV5-1|-|TRBJ1-4|TRBD1
TGCGCCAGCAGCCGCGAGGGGGCCGGTGAAAAACTGTTTTTT
CASSREGAGEKLFF
>TRBV5-8|-|TRBJ1-4|TRBD1
TGTGCCAGCAGCTTGGCAGGGGGTGGACTGTTTTTT
CASSLAGGGLFF
>TRBV9|-|TRBJ2-5|TRBD1
TGTGCCAGCAGCGTGAGACCTCCGGGACAGGGGAAGGAGACCCAGTACTTC
CASSVRPPGQGKETQYF
>TRBV2|-|TRBJ1-2|-
TGTGCCAGCAGTGCCCTGGACAGCGCCAACTATGGCTACACCTTC
CASSALDSANYGYTF
>TRBV6-5|once|TRBJ1-1|TRBD1
TGTGCCAGCAGTTCAGACAGGGGGAGCACTGAAGCTTTCTTT
CASSSDRGSTEAFF
>TRBV6-5|-|TRBJ1-5|-
TGTGCCAGCAGTCGCCCGGGACAACAGCCCCAGCATTTT
CASSRPGQQPQHF
>TRBV18|-|TRBJ1-2|TRBD1
TGTGCCAGCTCTCTCGACAGGGGTGTGAGTGGCTACACCTTC
CASSLDRGVSGYTF
>TRBV30|few|TRBJ1-2|-
TGTGCCTGGAGTAGGACACGATATGGCTACACCTTC
CAWSRTRYGYTF
>TRBV4-1|few|TRBJ1-2|-
TGCGCCAGCGGAAATCTTGGCCTAGACAGGAAGGGCTACACCTTC
CASGNLGLDRKGYTF